The 21 T cell receptor beta chains listed next were all sequenced from one sample in a study of blood T cell repertoires in COVID-19. Assay: immunoSEQ multiplex PCR; the TCRdb copy retains only in-frame clones and omits some. The repertoire holds roughly 380,000 clones, with around 91% as singletons. The sample was peripheral blood. These receptors all come from a middle-aged woman with COVID-19, enrolled during active disease.

The genes are TRBV10-1 and TRBJ1-5, with TRBD1 as a possible D gene (6 bases). The CDR3 has 17 amino acids. Germline CDR1 reads WNHNN; CDR2 reads SYGVQD (reference sequence). The V end lost 7 bases, the J end lost 0 bases, and 19 bases lay between the germline ends. CDR3 loop: CASMVGADSSSNQPQHF. DNA of the CDR3: TGCGCCAGCATGGTGGGGGCAGATTCTAGTAGCAATCAGCCCCAGCATTTT.

This clone was found once. This CDR3 reads CSVLVREGRDGYTF. The DNA for the CDR3 is TGCAGCGTCTTGGTCCGGGAAGGGCGTGATGGCTACACCTTC. The rearrangement links TRBV29-1 to TRBJ1-2; D gene unclear. CDR1 is SQVTM and CDR2 is ANQGSEA in the germline V gene. Trimming pared 6 bases from V and 6 bases from J, leaving 20 bases between. This CDR3 is built from 14 residues.

This clone was counted between two and nine times. This rearrangement joins TRBV15 to TRBJ1-2; D uncertain. V was clipped by 0 bases and J by 4 bases, with 12 bases between them. Germline V CDR1 and CDR2: LNHNV, YYDKDF (reference sequence). The CDR3 has 15 residues. CDR3 sequence reads: CATSRERTASYGYTF. The CDR3 coding sequence is TGTGCCACCAGCAGAGAAAGAACAGCCTCCTATGGCTACACCTTC.

The rearrangement links TRBV20-1 to TRBJ1-1; D gene unclear. The V and J ends lost 3 bases and 7 bases respectively, with 12 bases between them. The CDR3 covers 12 residues. Germline CDR1 DFQATT, CDR2 SNEGSKA (reference sequence). The CDR3 is CSASSAVSEAFF. CDR3 DNA sequence: TGCAGTGCTAGTTCGGCGGTCAGTGAAGCTTTCTTT.

V usage is TRBV3-1 (or the pseudogene TRBV3-2) and J usage is TRBJ2-2; the D is unclear. The CDR3 runs to 12 residues. Per the germline V gene, CDR1 is LGHDT and CDR2 is YNNKEL (reference sequence). V was pared by 4 bases and J by 2 bases, with 2 bases between. Written as DNA, the CDR3 is TGTGCCAGCAGCCTAAACACCGGGGAGCTGTTTTTT. This encodes CASSLNTGELFF.

V gene TRBV7-2 combines with J gene TRBJ1-2; 7 bases align to TRBD1. Germline assignment: CDR1 SGHTA and CDR2 FQGNSA. The V segment lost 4 bases and the J segment 3 bases; nucleotides outside the gene matches: 2. There are 13 residues in the CDR3. CDR3 DNA sequence: TGTGCCAGCAGCTCGACAGGGTACTATGGCTACACCTTC. Translating gives CASSSTGYYGYTF.

The table lists this clone with a count of one. The chain is built from TRBV11-2 and TRBJ2-7; TRBD2 matches at 14 bases. CDR3 length: 15 amino acids. Germline CDR1 and CDR2: SGHAT and FQNNGV. The junction had 4 bases not matched to a gene; V was cut back by 6 bases and J by 3 bases. The CDR3 DNA reads as TGTGCCAGCAGGACTAGCGGGAGGGGGGTCTACGAGCAGTACTTC. It yields the protein CASRTSGRGVYEQYF.

J is TRBJ1-5 and V is TRBV7-9; TRBD1 agrees at 7 bases. Germline V gene lookup returns CDR1 SEHNR and CDR2 FQNEAQ (reference sequence). V lost 1 base to trimming and J lost 1 base; unmatched junction nucleotides: 1. The CDR3 is 15 amino acids. Here the CDR3 reads CASSLGQGSNQPQHF. Written as DNA, the CDR3 is TGTGCCAGCAGCTTAGGACAGGGAAGCAATCAGCCCCAGCATTTT.

This chain links TRBV20-1 with TRBJ2-3; D gene ambiguous. Germline CDR1 DFQATT, CDR2 SNEGSKA (reference sequence). The CDR3 consists of 11 residues. Trimming took off 3 bases at V and 4 bases at J, with 5 bases between the two ends. Here the CDR3 reads CSASFPDTQYF. The CDR3 coding sequence is TGCAGTGCTAGCTTTCCAGATACGCAGTATTTT.

This clone was found a few times. The V call is TRBV7-8, the J call TRBJ2-7; 8 nucleotides align to TRBD1. CDR1 and CDR2 (germline): SGHVS, FQNEAQ. The CDR3 runs 14 residues. The V gene end was trimmed by 4 bases and the J gene end by 6 bases; junction bases not matched to a gene: 8. Here the CDR3 reads CASSSTGGFIEQYF. CDR3 in DNA: TGTGCCAGCAGCTCCACAGGGGGATTCATCGAGCAGTACTTC.

The CDR3 nucleotides read TGTGCCAGCAGCAGTGCCCTGTCCCGCGAGGGTACGCAGTATTTT. It encodes CASSSALSREGTQYF. The V call is TRBV28, the J call TRBJ2-3, with a weak D call TRBD2 (5 bases). The V end was cut by 6 bases, the J end by 8 bases, with 21 bases between. The length of the CDR3 is 15 residues. The germline gives CDR1 MDHEN, CDR2 SYDVKM.

CDR3 protein: CAWSVRAGQAYGYTF. For the CDR3, the DNA is TGTGCCTGGAGTGTACGCGCAGGGCAGGCCTATGGCTACACCTTC. The V gene is TRBV30, the J gene TRBJ1-2; possibly TRBD1 for D (5 bases). The CDR3 loop spans 15 amino acids. CDR1 GTSNPN and CDR2 SVGIG come from the germline V gene (reference sequence). V was clipped by 0 bases and J by 4 bases, with 15 bases between them.

The J gene is TRBJ2-2, the V gene TRBV7-3; D gene ambiguous. The V end lost 5 bases, the J end lost 4 bases, and 17 bases lay between the germline ends. The germline gives CDR1 SGHTA, CDR2 FQGTGA. This CDR3 region has 16 residues. In DNA form, the CDR3 reads TGTGCCAGCAGCAAAAACCCCGGTCGAGGCACCGGGGAGCTGTTTTTT. Residues: CASSKNPGRGTGELFF. Using reference TRBV7-3 and TRBJ2-2 for the parts outside the CDR3, the full variable domain is GAGVSQTPSNKVTEKGKYVELRCDPISGHTALYWYRQSLGQGPEFLIYFQGTGAADDSGLPNDRFFAVRPEGSVSTLKIQRTERGDSAVYLCASSKNPGRGTGELFFGEGSRLTVL.

This clone has a single count. The V and J genes are TRBV19 and TRBJ1-1; 10 bases agree with TRBD1. Germline CDR1 is LNHDA and CDR2 is SQIVND (reference sequence). Trimming at V came to 10 bases and at J to 5 bases, leaving 13 bases not matched to a gene. This CDR3 contains 15 residues. The chain's CDR3 is CATKDRGRAVTEAFF. The CDR3 DNA reads as TGTGCCACCAAAGACAGGGGGCGTGCGGTGACTGAAGCTTTCTTT.

This clone has just one count. The chain combines TRBV3-1 (or the pseudogene TRBV3-2) with TRBJ2-7, with TRBD2 identical over 9 bases. The germline gives CDR1 LGHDT, CDR2 YNNKEL (reference sequence). The CDR3 consists of 17 residues. J gave up 5 bases and V 1 base, and 12 bases lay outside the gene matches. CDR3 sequence: CASSQASRGGPRDEQYF. The CDR3, as DNA: TGTGCCAGCAGCCAAGCTTCGCGGGGGGGCCCTAGGGACGAGCAGTACTTC.

This clone was observed once. The chain recombines TRBV6-4 with TRBJ2-3; TRBD2 aligns across 10 bases. V lost 4 bases, J lost 3 bases, and 4 bases stayed unmatched. The CDR3 is made up of 15 amino acids. Germline values: CDR1 MRHNA, CDR2 SNTAGT. The CDR3 DNA is TGTGCCAGCAGTGTCAGCGGGGGGGGAACAGATACGCAGTATTTT. Translated, it gives CASSVSGGGTDTQYF.

As regards this clone: Other DNA sequences from this sample encode an identical CDR3 as well. This chain links TRBV4-1 with TRBJ2-1; 11 bases fit TRBD2. Germline V gene lookup returns CDR1 MGHRA and CDR2 YSYEKL. CDR3 length equals 16 residues. With V trimmed by 0 bases and J by 4 bases, 2 bases remained unmatched. In DNA, the CDR3 is TGCGCCAGCAGCCAAGAATTAGCGGGAGGGTACAATGAGCAGTTCTTC. Protein product: CASSQELAGGYNEQFF.

The chain links TRBV6-6 to TRBJ2-3; D is ambiguous. The CDR3 runs 14 residues. Germline V gene data show CDR1 as MNHNY and CDR2 as SVGAGI (reference sequence). V shed 2 bases and J shed 1 base, with 7 bases lying between them. The CDR3 is CASSYRRGTDTQYF. As DNA, the CDR3 is TGTGCCAGCAGTTACCGTCGGGGCACAGATACGCAGTATTTT.

The genes are TRBV5-4 and TRBJ2-5, with 8 bases identical to TRBD1. V gave up 7 bases and J gave up 4 bases; unmatched junction bases: 15. Germline assignment: CDR1 SGHNT and CDR2 YYREEE (reference sequence). The CDR3 has 16 amino acids. The CDR3 DNA reads as TGTGCCAGCCCTTCCAATAGCAGGGGGCGGGGAGAGACCCAGTACTTC. Translated: CASPSNSRGRGETQYF.

The chain has TRBV4-3 and TRBJ1-1; the D gene is possibly TRBD1 (6 bases). Trimming stripped 5 bases from V and 3 bases from J, with 16 bases between. This CDR3 is 15 amino acids long. Germline CDR1 reads LGHNA; CDR2 reads YSLEER. CDR3 sequence: CASSTNPGADTEAFF. DNA for the CDR3: TGCGCCAGCAGCACAAACCCAGGGGCCGACACTGAAGCTTTCTTT.

V is TRBV6-2 or TRBV6-3 and J is TRBJ1-1; D not resolved. There are 14 residues in the CDR3. Per the germline V gene, CDR1 is MNHEY and CDR2 is SVGEGT. Trimming left V 6 bases short and J 1 base short, with 12 bases between. CDR3 residues: CASSPGAGNTEAFF. The DNA for the CDR3 is TGTGCCAGCAGCCCTGGCGCGGGGAACACTGAAGCTTTCTTT.